The 30 T cell receptor beta chains below were found in one sample sequenced in a study of T-cell memory formation after mild COVID-19. One entry per CDR3 protein results from TCRdb running MiXCR on the 5' RACE reads. This sample carries a few hundred thousand distinct CDR3 sequences, 7% to 10% of them seen once, and the ten largest clones take around a fifth. Sequencing was carried out using PBMCs or a T cell subset sorted from them (not recorded which). These TCRs come from a man younger than 30 who had mild COVID-19 (a few samples of this study predate the infection). Cell type and time point are not known.

This clonotype came up many times. The V gene is TRBV5-1, the J gene TRBJ2-1; 8 bases agree with TRBD1. Trimming cost V 2 bases and J 8 bases; bases outside gene matches: 3. The CDR3 is made up of 13 amino acids. From germline, CDR1 is SGHRS and CDR2 YFSETQ. The CDR3 reads CASSFRGLDEQFF. The CDR3, as DNA: TGCGCCAGCAGCTTCAGGGGGCTCGATGAGCAGTTCTTC.

The chain is built from TRBV7-2 and TRBJ2-5; tentatively, D is TRBD2 (5 bases). Deletions cut 2 bases from V and 1 base from J, with 8 bases between. Germline CDR1 reads SGHTA; CDR2 reads FQGNSA. There are 14 residues in the CDR3. CDR3 sequence (DNA): TGTGCCAGCAGCTTACGGACTTCCCAAGAGACCCAGTACTTC. Residues: CASSLRTSQETQYF. Together with reference TRBV7-2 and TRBJ2-5, the CDR3 gives the full variable domain: GAGVSQSPSNKVTEKGKDVELRCDPISGHTALYWYRQSLGQGLEFLIYFQGNSAPDKSGLPSDRFSAERTGGSVSTLTIQRTQQEDSAVYLCASSLRTSQETQYFGPGTRLLVL.

This clonotype was counted a few times. The gene calls are TRBV5-1 and TRBJ1-1, with D hard to call. Per germline, CDR1 SGHRS and CDR2 YFSETQ. V was cut by 2 bases and J by 0 bases, with 11 bases left in between. CDR3 length equals 15 residues. CDR3 region: CASSLEAALNTEAFF. CDR3 sequence (DNA): TGCGCCAGCAGCTTAGAAGCCGCATTGAACACTGAAGCTTTCTTT.

This clonotype occurred a few times. The chain uses TRBV4-1 and TRBJ2-7; D not certain. The CDR3 covers 15 residues. Looked up from germline, CDR1 is MGHRA and CDR2 is YSYEKL. V was trimmed by 0 bases and J by 0 bases, leaving 9 bases between them. The CDR3 is CASSQELESSYEQYV. In DNA form, the CDR3 reads TGCGCCAGCAGCCAAGAGCTGGAAAGCTCCTACGAGCAGTACGTC.

This clonotype was counted only a few times. The chain couples TRBV29-1 to TRBJ2-5, with a tentative D call TRBD2 (7 bases). This CDR3 is 12 amino acids long. Looked up from germline, CDR1 is SQVTM and CDR2 is ANQGSEA. The CDR3 bases are TGCAGTCGGGGGCCAAGGGGGGGGACCCAGTACTTC. Residues: CSRGPRGGTQYF.

This clonotype was detected only a few times. V usage is TRBV27 and J usage is TRBJ2-1; maybe TRBD2 (6 bases). The V end was cut by 11 bases, the J end by 9 bases, with 32 bases between. CDR3 length: 17 amino acids. Looked up from germline, CDR1 is MNHEY and CDR2 is SMNVEV (reference sequence). The CDR3 region has the DNA TGTGCCGTACCCCGTCTGGCGGGGAAATACATTGGGGGTGAGCAGTTCTTC. It translates to CAVPRLAGKYIGGEQFF.

This clonotype was detected a few times. The gene calls are TRBV5-1 and TRBJ1-2; TRBD1 might be the D (6 bases). In germline, CDR1 is SGHRS, CDR2 YFSETQ. The V and J ends lost 4 bases and 4 bases respectively, with 14 bases between them. This CDR3 comprises 14 residues. CDR3 nucleotide sequence: TGCGCCAGCAGCCTTGGACAGTTTATCTATGGCTACACCTTC. Translated: CASSLGQFIYGYTF.

This clonotype appeared many times. This chain joins TRBV6-5 and TRBJ2-7; tentatively, D is TRBD1 or TRBD2 (5 bases each). Trimming shortened V by 6 bases and J by 0 bases, and 18 bases separated the two germline ends. This CDR3 contains 16 residues. Germline lookup yields CDR1 MNHEY and CDR2 SVGAGI. The CDR3 nucleotides read TGTGCCAGCAGCCCGCGGGTCGGGGCTCTCTCCTACGAGCAGTACTTC. Protein: CASSPRVGALSYEQYF.

There are a few counts of this clonotype. This chain links TRBV6-5 with TRBJ1-4; D not resolved. CDR3 length: 14 amino acids. Germline V CDR1 and CDR2: MNHEY, SVGAGI. Trimming shortened V by 0 bases and J by 8 bases, and 10 bases separated the two germline ends. The CDR3 coding sequence is TGTGCCAGCAGTTACTCTTCGGGTAGAGAAAAACTGTTTTTT. Translating it yields CASSYSSGREKLFF.

Ten or more counts support this clonotype. The genes are TRBV10-3 and TRBJ2-1; 7 positions match TRBD1. Unmatched junction bases numbered 9, after V lost 5 bases and J lost 8 bases. CDR3 length: 14 residues. Germline V gives CDR1 ENHRY, CDR2 SYGVKD. This chain's CDR3 is CAISPRGQDYEQFF. DNA for the CDR3: TGTGCCATCAGTCCAAGGGGGCAAGACTATGAGCAGTTCTTC.

The V and J genes are TRBV9 and TRBJ2-1; D is perhaps TRBD1 or TRBD2 (5 bases each). Germline lookup yields CDR1 SGDLS and CDR2 YYNGEE. The CDR3 consists of 16 residues. V was trimmed by 0 bases and J by 2 bases, leaving 12 bases between them. CDR3 residues: CASSVALGTTYNEQFF. CDR3 in DNA: TGTGCCAGCAGCGTAGCCCTCGGGACCACCTACAATGAGCAGTTCTTC.

The chain joins TRBV5-1 to TRBJ2-1; TRBD2 agrees at 11 bases. Germline V gene lookup returns CDR1 SGHRS and CDR2 YFSETQ. V dropped 7 bases and J dropped 5; count of bases not matched to a gene: 8. The CDR3 has 15 amino acids. Here the CDR3 reads CASHPLAGGNNEQFF. CDR3 nucleotides: TGCGCCAGCCACCCTCTAGCGGGGGGCAACAATGAGCAGTTCTTC.

This clonotype has ten or more counts. The chain is built from TRBV5-1 and TRBJ1-4, with TRBD1 matching over 8 bases. CDR3 size: 14 residues. V lost 0 bases to trimming and J lost 7 bases; unmatched junction nucleotides: 2. Germline V gives CDR1 SGHRS, CDR2 YFSETQ. The CDR3 region is CASSLGQGSEKLFF. The CDR3 nucleotides are TGCGCCAGCAGCTTGGGACAGGGGAGTGAAAAACTGTTTTTT.

This clonotype was recorded many times. The J gene is TRBJ2-2, the V gene TRBV20-1; 12 nucleotides line up with TRBD2. The germline V gene has CDR1 DFQATT and CDR2 SNEGSKA (reference sequence). With V trimmed by 1 base and J by 2 bases, 8 bases remained unmatched. The CDR3 is 18 residues long. The CDR3 DNA reads TGCAGTGCTAGAGCCCAGACTAGCGGGGGAGTAAACACCGGGGAGCTGTTTTTT. This sequence encodes CSARAQTSGGVNTGELFF.

The V gene is TRBV11-2, the J gene TRBJ2-1, with D perhaps TRBD2 (5 bases). Germline CDR1 is SGHAT and CDR2 is FQNNGV. The CDR3 loop spans 12 amino acids. V gave up 5 bases and J gave up 8 bases, with 10 bases separating them. CDR3 amino acids: CASSPTGDEQFF. CDR3 bases: TGTGCCAGCAGCCCCACCGGGGATGAGCAGTTCTTC.

This clonotype was found many times. CDR3 in DNA: TGTGCCAGCAGCCAAGGAGACGCAGGGCGCTCCTCCTACGAGCAGTACTTC. This sequence encodes CASSQGDAGRSSYEQYF. V gene TRBV4-2 combines with J gene TRBJ2-7; TRBD1 is a possible D gene (5 bases). V was trimmed by 1 base and J by 0 bases, leaving 16 bases between them. The CDR3 covers 17 residues. Germline lookup yields CDR1 LGHNA and CDR2 YNFKEQ.

This clonotype was recorded at least ten times. V usage is TRBV15 and J usage is TRBJ1-4; 10 bases fit TRBD1. The CDR3 covers 17 residues. The germline V gene has CDR1 LNHNV and CDR2 YYDKDF (reference sequence). V trimming: 0 bases; J trimming: 6 bases; junction bases outside the gene matches: 7. The CDR3 nucleotides read TGTGCCACCAGCAGAGATTTGGGACAGGGGTTCGATGAAAAACTGTTTTTT. Translating gives CATSRDLGQGFDEKLFF.

In its sample, this clonotype was seen many times. This rearrangement joins TRBV6-6 to TRBJ2-7, with 7 bases identical to TRBD1. The CDR3 is 15 residues long. Germline V gives CDR1 MNHNY, CDR2 SVGAGI (reference sequence). V lost 6 bases to trimming and J lost 0 bases; unmatched junction nucleotides: 8. The CDR3 DNA follows: TGTGCCAGCAGGGGCCGGGACAGAAGCTCCTACGAGCAGTACTTC. Encoded protein: CASRGRDRSSYEQYF.

The chain uses TRBV7-2 and TRBJ2-3, with D perhaps TRBD2 (7 bases). Germline loops: CDR1 SGHTA, CDR2 FQGNSA. Trimming pared 4 bases from V and 5 bases from J, leaving 16 bases between. The CDR3 is 15 amino acids. The CDR3 bases are TGTGCCAGCAGCTCAGTGGAGGGGGGGCAAGATACGCAGTATTTT. This sequence encodes CASSSVEGGQDTQYF.

This clonotype was detected a few times. V gene TRBV6-6 combines with J gene TRBJ2-5; either TRBD1 or TRBD2 may fit D (6 bases each). The CDR3 spans 16 residues. V lost 0 bases to trimming and J lost 5 bases, with 16 bases between them. Germline CDR1 MNHNY, CDR2 SVGAGI (reference sequence). CDR3 DNA: TGTGCCAGCAGTTACTCCGGGACTCAAGGGGGGGAGACCCAGTACTTC. As protein: CASSYSGTQGGETQYF.

In its sample, this clonotype was seen a few times. V is TRBV12-3 or TRBV12-4 and J is TRBJ2-2, with a weak D call TRBD1 (6 bases). V lost 2 bases and J 8 bases, leaving 6 bases between the germline ends. The CDR3 runs to 12 residues. CDR3 in amino acids: CASSLRGGELFF. CDR3 nucleotides: TGTGCCAGCAGTTTAAGGGGGGGGGAGCTGTTTTTT.

This clonotype has just a few counts. V is TRBV30 and J is TRBJ2-5; D gene unclear. Trimming stripped 0 bases from V and 0 bases from J, with 5 bases between. Looked up from germline, CDR1 is GTSNPN and CDR2 is SVGIG (reference sequence). This CDR3 region has 13 residues. For the CDR3, the DNA is TGTGCCTGGAGTGTAACAGACCAAGAGACCCAGTACTTC. Translation: CAWSVTDQETQYF.

This clonotype was seen more than once but under ten times. The chain combines TRBV2 with TRBJ2-5; possible D gene TRBD1, 6 bases. V lost 8 bases, J lost 2 bases, and 6 bases lay in between. CDR1 SNHLY and CDR2 FYNNEI come from the germline V gene. The CDR3 consists of 11 residues. The CDR3 bases are TGTGCCAGCGGACAGCAAGAGACCCAGTACTTC. Amino acid sequence: CASGQQETQYF. Based on the CDR3 plus reference TRBV2 and TRBJ2-5, the full variable domain is EPEVTQTPSHQVTQMGQEVILRCVPISNHLYFYWYRQILGQKVEFLVSFYNNEISEKSEIFDDQFSVERPDGSNFTLKIRSTKLEDSAMYFCASGQQETQYFGPGTRLLVL.

The V call is TRBV6-5, the J call TRBJ2-5; D is ambiguous. The V gene's germline CDR1 is MNHEY and CDR2 SVGAGI. Trimming cost V 0 bases and J 7 bases, with 12 bases left between them. CDR3 length: 14 amino acids. Here the CDR3 DNA reads TGTGCCAGCAGTTACTCCACGGCTGGCGGGACCCAGTACTTC. Translation gives CASSYSTAGGTQYF.

Many counts were recorded for this clonotype. J is TRBJ1-1 and V is TRBV9, with 8 bases identical to TRBD1. CDR3 length: 15 amino acids. CDR1 SGDLS and CDR2 YYNGEE come from the germline V gene. V dropped 3 bases and J dropped 5; count of bases not matched to a gene: 9. In DNA form, the CDR3 reads TGTGCCAGCAGCGCCGTCGACAGGGGTTGGACTGAAGCTTTCTTT. It specifies CASSAVDRGWTEAFF.

This clonotype was counted a few times. The chain is built from TRBV10-2 and TRBJ1-1, with D perhaps matching TRBD1 (6 bases). This CDR3 is 15 amino acids long. The germline CDR1 and CDR2 sequences are WSHSY and SAAADI. Trimming pared 3 bases from V and 4 bases from J, leaving 15 bases between. The DNA for the CDR3 is TGCGCCAGCAGTGAACAGGGAATGTTATCCACTGAAGCTTTCTTT. Translating gives CASSEQGMLSTEAFF.

This sequence joins TRBV7-8 and TRBJ2-3, with TRBD1 matching over 9 bases. V gave up 5 bases and J gave up 0 bases; unmatched junction bases: 9. The germline gives CDR1 SGHVS, CDR2 FQNEAQ. CDR3 length: 17 amino acids. CDR3 sequence (DNA): TGTGCCAGCAGCCCACTATACAGGGGGCTCAGCACAGATACGCAGTATTTT. It specifies CASSPLYRGLSTDTQYF.

The chain links TRBV7-2 to TRBJ2-2; weak D call: TRBD1 (5 bases). V was clipped by 5 bases and J by 5 bases, with 15 bases between them. Germline-derived CDR1 and CDR2 are SGHTA and FQGNSA. This CDR3 contains 15 residues. CDR3 amino acids: CASSRTGPRTGELFF. DNA of the CDR3: TGTGCCAGCAGCCGTACAGGCCCGAGGACCGGGGAGCTGTTTTTT. Full variable domain (outside the CDR3, taken from reference TRBV7-2 and TRBJ2-2): GAGVSQSPSNKVTEKGKDVELRCDPISGHTALYWYRQSLGQGLEFLIYFQGNSAPDKSGLPSDRFSAERTGGSVSTLTIQRTQQEDSAVYLCASSRTGPRTGELFFGEGSRLTVL.

This chain uses TRBV29-1 with TRBJ2-7; D not resolved. Germline-derived CDR1 and CDR2 are SQVTM and ANQGSEA. V was shortened by 2 bases and J by 2 bases, with 10 bases between the two germline ends. The CDR3 is 13 amino acids. CDR3 loop: CSVEKTETYEQYF. The CDR3 region has the DNA TGCAGCGTTGAAAAGACCGAGACCTACGAGCAGTACTTC.

The J gene is TRBJ2-7, the V gene TRBV6-2 or TRBV6-3; 8 bases are shared with TRBD1. V dropped 6 bases and J dropped 7; count of bases not matched to a gene: 11. Looked up from germline, CDR1 is MNHEY and CDR2 is SVGEGT. The length of the CDR3 is 14 residues. This chain's CDR3 is CASSLHSQGGEQYV. CDR3 DNA sequence: TGTGCCAGCAGCCTACATTCACAGGGGGGTGAGCAGTACGTC.